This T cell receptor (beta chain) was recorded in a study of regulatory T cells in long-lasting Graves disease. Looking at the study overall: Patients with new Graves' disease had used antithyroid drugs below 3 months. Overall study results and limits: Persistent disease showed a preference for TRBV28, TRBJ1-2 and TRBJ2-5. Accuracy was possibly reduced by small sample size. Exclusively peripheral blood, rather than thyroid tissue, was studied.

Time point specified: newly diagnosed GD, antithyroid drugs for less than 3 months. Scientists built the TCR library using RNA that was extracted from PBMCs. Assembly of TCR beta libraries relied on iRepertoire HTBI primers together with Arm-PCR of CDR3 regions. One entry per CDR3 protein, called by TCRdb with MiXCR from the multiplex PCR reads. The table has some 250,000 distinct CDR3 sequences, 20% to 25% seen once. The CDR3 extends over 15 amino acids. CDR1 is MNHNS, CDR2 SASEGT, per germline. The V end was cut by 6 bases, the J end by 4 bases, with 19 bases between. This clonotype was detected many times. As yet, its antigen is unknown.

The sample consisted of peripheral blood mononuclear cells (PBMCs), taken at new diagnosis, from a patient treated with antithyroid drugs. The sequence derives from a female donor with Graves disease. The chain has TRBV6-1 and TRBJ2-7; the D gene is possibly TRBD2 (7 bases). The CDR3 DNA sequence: TGTGCCAGCAGCAGAATTCGGGGGGCGCGTTACGAGCAGTACTTC. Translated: CASSRIRGARYEQYF.